The rows below give T cell receptor beta chains drawn from one sample of a study of T-cell reconstitution after alpha-beta-depleted transplantation in children. TCRdb recomputed calls from the PCR reads with MiXCR, one row per CDR3 protein. The sample contains hundreds of thousands of distinct CDR3 sequences, around 10% of which appear only once. Sequencing used PBMCs from the stem cell graft donor, obtained from the stem cell graft. The receptors here all came from a human donor who donated a stem cell graft to a child with acute lymphoblastic leukemia. CDR3s include the opening cysteine and the closing phenylalanine or tryptophan. A D gene is named only where the DNA matches it firmly. Clone size, where shown, is once, few, many, or a class for clones that have expanded.

V gene	D gene	J gene	clone size	CDR3 protein	CDR3 DNA
TRBV27	TRBD2	TRBJ2-1	many	CASSATSGGAGEQFF	TGTGCCAGCAGTGCAACTAGCGGGGGGGCCGGTGAGCAGTTCTTC
TRBV21-1	NA	TRBJ2-5	NA	CASIWTDNQETQYF	TGTGCCAGCATCTGGACGGACAACCAAGAGACCCAGTACTTC
TRBV6-1	NA	TRBJ1-1	NA	CASMKGNTEAFF	TGTGCCAGCATGAAGGGGAACACTGAAGCTTTCTTT
TRBV5-4	NA	TRBJ1-2	NA	CASSSTETNYGYTF	TGTGCCAGCAGCTCGACGGAAACTAACTATGGCTACACCTTC
TRBV10-2	TRBD2	TRBJ2-7	few	CASRSGTSGGAASEQYF	TGCGCCAGCAGATCCGGGACTAGCGGGGGGGCTGCCTCCGAGCAGTACTTC
TRBV5-1	NA	TRBJ1-1	few	CASSLGEVRRENTEAFF	TGCGCCAGCAGCTTGGGGGAAGTAAGACGGGAGAACACTGAAGCTTTCTTT
TRBV20-1	TRBD1	TRBJ2-5	few	CSAHGQGETQYF	TGCAGTGCCCACGGACAGGGAGAGACCCAGTACTTC
TRBV29-1	TRBD1	TRBJ2-7	NA	CSARDSPYYEQYF	TGCAGCGCCCGGGACAGCCCTTATTACGAGCAGTACTTC
TRBV10-2	TRBD1	TRBJ1-5	NA	CASSDGGQGADQPQHF	TGCGCCAGCAGTGACGGGGGACAGGGGGCCGACCAGCCCCAGCATTTT
TRBV24-1	NA	TRBJ2-5	NA	CVTSDSAGQETQYF	TGTGTCACCAGTGATTCAGCCGGACAAGAGACCCAGTACTTC
TRBV11-3	NA	TRBJ2-1	few	CASSFGRSNNEQFF	TGTGCCAGCAGCTTCGGCAGATCCAACAATGAGCAGTTCTTC
TRBV27	NA	TRBJ1-2	NA	CASSLFGRGTSYGYTF	TGTGCCAGCAGTTTATTTGGGAGGGGGACATCCTATGGCTACACCTTC
TRBV5-1	TRBD1	TRBJ1-1	NA	CASSLGAGGLNTEAFF	TGCGCCAGCAGCTTGGGGGCAGGGGGCTTGAACACTGAAGCTTTCTTT
TRBV12-3/TRBV12-4	NA	TRBJ2-3	medium-sized	CASSLGVSTDTQYF	TGTGCCAGCAGTTTAGGGGTGAGCACAGATACGCAGTATTTT
TRBV11-2	TRBD1	TRBJ1-5	NA	CASSQGQEHRPQHF	TGTGCCAGCAGCCAGGGACAGGAGCATCGGCCCCAGCATTTT
TRBV20-1	TRBD1	TRBJ2-5	many	CSARDRDRAIETQYF	TGCAGTGCTAGGGACCGGGACAGGGCCATAGAGACCCAGTACTTC
TRBV7-2	NA	TRBJ1-6	many	CASSFRDTYNSPLHF	TGTGCCAGCAGCTTTCGGGACACTTATAATTCACCCCTCCACTTT
TRBV20-1	TRBD1	TRBJ2-1	NA	CSARGDRGVYNEQFF	TGCAGTGCTAGAGGGGACAGGGGGGTATACAATGAGCAGTTCTTC
TRBV24-1	TRBD1	TRBJ2-1	many	CATSDQGQGAPNEQFF	TGTGCCACCAGTGACCAAGGACAGGGGGCTCCCAATGAGCAGTTCTTC
TRBV12-5	NA	TRBJ2-5	few	CASGLEGGETQYF	TGTGCTAGTGGTTTGGAGGGTGGAGAGACCCAGTACTTC
TRBV7-2	NA	TRBJ2-5	few	CASSLTGTKYQETQYF	TGTGCCAGCAGCTTGACAGGAACAAAGTACCAAGAGACCCAGTACTTC
TRBV19	NA	TRBJ2-7	few	CASSITATYEQYF	TGTGCCAGTAGTATAACAGCCACCTACGAGCAGTACTTC
TRBV12-3/TRBV12-4	TRBD2	TRBJ2-1	many	CASSGTSGGPEQFF	TGTGCCAGCAGCGGGACTAGCGGGGGTCCTGAGCAGTTCTTC
TRBV5-1	NA	TRBJ2-1	few	CASSSAESYNEQFF	TGCGCCAGCAGCTCTGCAGAATCTTACAATGAGCAGTTCTTC
TRBV15	NA	TRBJ2-5	few	CATSREAGQSNQETQYF	TGTGCCACCAGCAGAGAGGCAGGACAGAGTAATCAAGAGACCCAGTACTTC
TRBV29-1	TRBD1	TRBJ2-5	many	CSVERQGLQETQYF	TGCAGCGTTGAGAGACAGGGGTTACAAGAGACCCAGTACTTC
TRBV12-3/TRBV12-4	TRBD1	TRBJ1-5	few	CASSLGRQGASWQPQHF	TGTGCCAGCAGTTTAGGCCGACAGGGGGCTTCTTGGCAGCCCCAGCATTTT
TRBV6-1	NA	TRBJ2-7	few	CASSVLDQGISSYEQYF	TGTGCCAGCAGCGTTCTCGACCAGGGTATATCCTCCTACGAGCAGTACTTC
TRBV20-1	TRBD2	TRBJ2-4	NA	CSARRLAGNIQYF	TGCAGTGCCAGACGACTAGCGGGAAACATTCAGTACTTC
TRBV29-1	NA	TRBJ2-5	NA	CSVGGTSGTQYF	TGCAGCGTTGGGGGGACCTCCGGGACCCAGTACTTC